Listed below are T cell receptor beta chains from one sample, sequenced in a study of preoperative IRX-2 immunotherapy in early breast cancer. Sequenced by immunoSEQ multiplex PCR; TCRdb stores in-frame clones only, minus some. The sample yields about 89,000 clones, roughly 85% seen once. The input for sequencing was tumor tissue, taken after IRX-2 immunotherapy. The source of these receptors is a human donor with breast cancer. The CDR3 runs from the conserved cysteine through the conserved F or W. A D gene is named only where the DNA matches it firmly. Clone size is shown for a subset of rows, as once, few, many or a class of expanded clone.

j_gene: TRBJ1-4; d_gene: -; v_gene: TRBV15; abundance: -; CDR3aa: CATSPDPGRQARSGEKLFF; CDR3nt: TGTGCCACCAGCCCAGATCCAGGAAGGCAGGCTCGGTCGGGTGAAAAACTGTTTTTT
j_gene: TRBJ2-5; d_gene: TRBD2; v_gene: TRBV6-8; abundance: -; CDR3aa: CASSHPSGGAQETQYF; CDR3nt: TGTGCCAGCAGTCACCCTAGCGGGGGGGCACAGGAGACCCAGTACTTC
j_gene: TRBJ1-4; d_gene: -; v_gene: TRBV1; abundance: -; CDR3aa: CASSQDGTETNEKLFF; CDR3nt: TGCGCCAGCAGCCAAGATGGGACGGAAACTAATGAAAAACTGTTTTTT
j_gene: TRBJ1-4; d_gene: -; v_gene: TRBV18; abundance: once; CDR3aa: CASSPPSPAGLFF; CDR3nt: TGTGCCAGCTCACCCCCATCCCCCGCGGGACTGTTTTTT
j_gene: TRBJ1-4; d_gene: -; v_gene: TRBV14; abundance: -; CDR3aa: CASSQDTNEKLFF; CDR3nt: TGTGCCAGCAGCCAAGATACTAATGAAAAACTGTTTTTT
j_gene: TRBJ2-7; d_gene: -; v_gene: TRBV14; abundance: -; CDR3aa: CASSLLGLPQYF; CDR3nt: TGTGCCAGCAGCCTTCTAGGTTTACCGCAGTACTTC
j_gene: TRBJ1-3; d_gene: -; v_gene: TRBV28; abundance: -; CDR3aa: CASTLSGNTIYF; CDR3nt: TGTGCCAGCACCCTCTCTGGAAACACCATATATTTT
j_gene: TRBJ2-7; d_gene: -; v_gene: TRBV18; abundance: -; CDR3aa: CASSPGPYEQYF; CDR3nt: TGTGCCAGCTCACCGGGGCCCTACGAGCAGTACTTC
j_gene: TRBJ2-7; d_gene: TRBD1; v_gene: TRBV25-1; abundance: once; CDR3aa: CASSERGQGIYEQYF; CDR3nt: TGTGCCAGCAGTGAAAGGGGACAGGGTATCTACGAGCAGTACTTC
j_gene: TRBJ1-2; d_gene: -; v_gene: TRBV6-7; abundance: -; CDR3aa: CASRPDQTGTGGYTF; CDR3nt: TGTGCCAGCAGACCCGACCAAACAGGGACCGGGGGCTACACCTTC
j_gene: TRBJ1-4; d_gene: -; v_gene: TRBV6-8; abundance: -; CDR3aa: CASSYLWGPTAPLFF; CDR3nt: TGTGCCAGCAGTTACTTATGGGGACCCACTGCCCCACTGTTTTTT
j_gene: TRBJ1-1; d_gene: -; v_gene: TRBV6-8; abundance: few; CDR3aa: CASSEITNTEAFF; CDR3nt: TGTGCCAGCAGTGAGATAACCAACACTGAAGCTTTCTTT
j_gene: TRBJ1-2; d_gene: TRBD1; v_gene: TRBV25-1; abundance: -; CDR3aa: CASSPGTGSYGGYTF; CDR3nt: TGTGCCAGCAGTCCAGGGACAGGTTCCTATGGTGGCTACACCTTC
j_gene: TRBJ1-5; d_gene: -; v_gene: TRBV18; abundance: -; CDR3aa: CASSPDQAVNQPQHF; CDR3nt: TGTGCCAGCTCTCCAGACCAGGCCGTTAATCAGCCCCAGCATTTT
j_gene: TRBJ2-2; d_gene: TRBD2; v_gene: TRBV5-1; abundance: -; CDR3aa: CASSPTPSGGDTGELFF; CDR3nt: TGCGCCAGCAGCCCTACCCCTAGCGGGGGGGATACCGGGGAGCTGTTTTTT
j_gene: TRBJ1-1; d_gene: -; v_gene: TRBV19; abundance: -; CDR3aa: CASSIWGGKGRGEAFF; CDR3nt: TGTGCCAGTAGTATATGGGGGGGCAAAGGTCGTGGTGAAGCTTTCTTT
j_gene: TRBJ1-2; d_gene: -; v_gene: TRBV14; abundance: once; CDR3aa: CASSQGKAPGYTF; CDR3nt: TGTGCCAGCAGCCAAGGAAAGGCCCCTGGCTACACCTTC
j_gene: TRBJ2-3; d_gene: -; v_gene: TRBV9; abundance: -; CDR3aa: CASSLIQTGTDTQYF; CDR3nt: TGTGCCAGCAGTTTAATCCAGACTGGCACAGATACGCAGTATTTT
j_gene: TRBJ1-1; d_gene: TRBD1; v_gene: TRBV6-8; abundance: -; CDR3aa: CAISLNSPGGLNTEAFF; CDR3nt: TGTGCCATCAGCCTCAATTCCCCAGGGGGGTTGAACACTGAAGCTTTCTTT
j_gene: TRBJ1-3; d_gene: -; v_gene: TRBV30; abundance: -; CDR3aa: CAWSVGGLQGNTIYF; CDR3nt: TGTGCCTGGAGTGTAGGAGGTCTGCAAGGAAACACCATATATTTT
j_gene: TRBJ1-5; d_gene: -; v_gene: TRBV6-8; abundance: -; CDR3aa: CASRPPGMEPQHF; CDR3nt: TGTGCCAGCAGACCCCCAGGGATGGAGCCCCAGCATTTT
j_gene: TRBJ1-3; d_gene: -; v_gene: TRBV28; abundance: -; CDR3aa: CASSSVRNTIYF; CDR3nt: TGTGCCAGCAGTTCCGTCCGAAACACCATATATTTT